This T cell receptor (beta chain) derives from a study of glioma-infiltrating T cells after dendritic cell vaccination. Clones were sequenced by immunoSEQ multiplex PCR, and TCRdb holds only the in-frame ones, with some missing. In the table there are tens of thousands of clones, approximately 80% of which are singletons. V shed 4 bases, J shed 3 bases, and the junction held 9 bases outside the gene matches. This CDR3 is 15 amino acids long. CDR1 and CDR2 (germline): MNHEY, SVGAGI. The time point: after dendritic cell vaccination, including at tumor progression/relapse. Specimen: blood, collected after dendritic cell vaccination. This sequence joins TRBV6-5 and TRBJ2-7, with 7 bases lining up with TRBD1. This clonotype was sampled from a human donor with glioblastoma. DNA of the CDR3: TGTGCCAGCAGTTTTAAGGGACAGCCGATCTACGAGCAGTACTTC. Protein: CASSFKGQPIYEQYF.